A single sample gave rise to the 24 T cell receptor beta chains below, sequenced in a study of cytomegalovirus exposure and HLA in healthy donors. The PCR used 60 Vbeta and 13 Jbeta primers. The assay was immunoSEQ multiplex PCR, and TCRdb's table has in-frame clones only and misses some. The sample has 150,000 to 180,000 clones; about four fifths are singletons. Specimen: PBMCs. The receptors come from a young man in good health and CMV-seronegative.

Of note for this clone: Relative to the germline gene, one junction end is altered; a read error may explain this. The J gene is TRBJ2-1, the V gene TRBV5-1; possibly TRBD1 for D (6 bases). The CDR3 length is 15 residues. The V gene's germline CDR1 is SGHRS and CDR2 YFSETQ. CDR3 coding DNA: TGCGCCAGCAGATTGGACAGCAGCTCCTACAATGAGCAGTTCTTC. Protein product: CASRLDSSSYNEQFF.

This chain links TRBV7-3 with TRBJ2-5; D unclear. The ends were cut back, 5 bases at V and 1 base at J, with 14 bases in the middle. Germline-derived CDR1 and CDR2 are SGHTA and FQGTGA. This CDR3 contains 15 residues. The CDR3 nucleotides are TGTGCCAGCAGCCTAAATCGTGGCGGCCAAGAGACCCAGTACTTC. Protein product: CASSLNRGGQETQYF.

This sequence joins TRBV4-2 and TRBJ2-5; 10 nucleotides agree with TRBD2. Germline V gives CDR1 LGHNA, CDR2 YNFKEQ. The CDR3 has 17 amino acids. V lost 1 base and J lost 1; bases outside the gene matches: 6. The CDR3 nucleotides read TGTGCCAGCAGCCAAGGAGTTAGCGGGGGGACCCAAGAGACCCAGTACTTC. Translation: CASSQGVSGGTQETQYF.

The chain couples TRBV2 to TRBJ2-1; no reliable D call. The CDR3 is made up of 12 amino acids. Trimming removed 5 bases from V and 5 bases from J, with 7 bases in between. The germline gives CDR1 SNHLY, CDR2 FYNNEI. The CDR3 sequence: CASSRINNEQFF. The DNA for the CDR3 is TGTGCCAGCAGTCGTATAAACAATGAGCAGTTCTTC.

The chain carries TRBV5-1 and TRBJ1-2; 7 bases agree with TRBD1. The V and J ends lost 0 bases and 4 bases, in that order; junction bases with no gene match: 12. The CDR3 extends over 17 amino acids. Germline loops: CDR1 SGHRS, CDR2 YFSETQ. The CDR3 bases are TGCGCCAGCAGCTTGGCGGGTACAAGCAGGGGGGCCTATGGCTACACCTTC. Its translation is CASSLAGTSRGAYGYTF.

This clone was counted once. This sequence joins TRBV28 and TRBJ1-1, with D unresolved. CDR3 length: 13 amino acids. The germline V and J ends were trimmed by 7 bases and 0 bases, with 9 bases remaining between them. Germline-derived CDR1 and CDR2 are MDHEN and SYDVKM. In nucleotides, the CDR3 is TGTGCCAGCACGCGGGGAGTGAACACTGAAGCTTTCTTT. It is translated as CASTRGVNTEAFF. Using reference TRBV28 and TRBJ1-1 for the parts outside the CDR3, the full variable domain is DVKVTQSSRYLVKRTGEKVFLECVQDMDHENMFWYRQDPGLGLRLIYFSYDVKMKEKGDIPEGYSVSREKKERFSLILESASTNQTSMYLCASTRGVNTEAFFGQGTRLTVV.

This chain uses TRBV6-6 with TRBJ1-2, with a possible D match to TRBD1 (6 bases). Trimming removed 2 bases at V and 8 bases at J, with 12 bases between. Per germline, CDR1 MNHNY and CDR2 SVGAGI (reference sequence). The CDR3 runs 13 residues. The CDR3 is CASSYAGELGYTF. The CDR3 bases are TGTGCCAGCAGTTACGCAGGGGAACTAGGCTACACCTTC.

This clone was seen only once. This rearrangement joins TRBV7-2 to TRBJ2-4; TRBD2 is a possible D gene (5 bases). V was cut by 1 base and J by 7 bases, with 5 bases left in between. Germline lookup yields CDR1 SGHTA and CDR2 FQGNSA. This CDR3 is built from 12 residues. CDR3 nucleotide sequence: TGTGCCAGCAGCTTAGGGAGGAACATTCAGTACTTC. Translation gives CASSLGRNIQYF.

This chain connects TRBV15 to TRBJ2-7, with 11 bases matching TRBD1. This CDR3 spans 14 amino acids. Germline V gene data show CDR1 as LNHNV and CDR2 as YYDKDF (reference sequence). The V gene end was trimmed by 3 bases and the J gene end by 6 bases; junction bases not matched to a gene: 4. CDR3 DNA: TGTGCCACCAGCAGGGACAGGGGGCCAGGCGAGCAGTACTTC. Translation gives CATSRDRGPGEQYF.

This clone was seen a few times. The V gene is TRBV18, the J gene TRBJ2-7; TRBD1 aligns across 8 bases. J lost 1 base, V lost 6 bases, and 5 bases had no gene match. The CDR3 contains 14 residues. Germline CDR1 is KGHSH and CDR2 is LQKENI. The CDR3 spells CASSPTGESYEQYF. The CDR3 nucleotides are TGTGCCAGCTCTCCGACAGGGGAGTCCTACGAGCAGTACTTC.

The chain recombines TRBV28 with TRBJ1-1; 10 bases are a match to TRBD1. Unmatched junction bases numbered 9, after V lost 6 bases and J lost 5 bases. From germline, CDR1 is MDHEN and CDR2 SYDVKM. CDR3 size: 15 residues. The CDR3 nucleotides are TGTGCCAGCAGCGAACCCGGGACAGGGGTAACTGAAGCTTTCTTT. Its protein is CASSEPGTGVTEAFF. Using reference TRBV28 and TRBJ1-1 for the parts outside the CDR3, the full variable domain is DVKVTQSSRYLVKRTGEKVFLECVQDMDHENMFWYRQDPGLGLRLIYFSYDVKMKEKGDIPEGYSVSREKKERFSLILESASTNQTSMYLCASSEPGTGVTEAFFGQGTRLTVV.

The chain carries TRBV12-5 and TRBJ1-2; possibly TRBD1 for D (6 bases). This CDR3 has 14 amino acids. CDR1 and CDR2 (germline): LGHNT, FRNRAP. V was shortened by 3 bases and J by 2 bases, with 10 bases between the two germline ends. The CDR3 protein is CASGFQGTNYGYTF. The CDR3 coding sequence is TGTGCTAGTGGTTTTCAGGGGACGAACTATGGCTACACCTTC.

The rearrangement joins TRBV5-8 to TRBJ2-7, with 10 bases identical to TRBD1. Trimming at V came to 6 bases and at J to 3 bases, leaving 12 bases not matched to a gene. This CDR3 has 16 amino acids. CDR1 is SGHTS, CDR2 YDEGEE, per germline. CDR3: CASNFFPGDRGYEQYV. For the CDR3, the DNA is TGTGCCAGCAACTTTTTCCCGGGGGACAGGGGCTACGAGCAGTACGTC.

The V gene is TRBV5-8, the J gene TRBJ2-7; 9 bases are shared with TRBD2. This CDR3 is 15 amino acids long. Trimming removed 3 bases from V and 0 bases from J; junction bases left unmatched: 4. The germline V gene encodes CDR1 SGHTS and CDR2 YDEGEE. The CDR3 DNA reads as TGTGCCAGCAGCTGGTCTAGCGGGGCCTCCTACGAGCAGTACTTC. Amino acids: CASSWSSGASYEQYF.

The chain is built from TRBV5-4 and TRBJ2-5, with D possibly being TRBD1 (7 bases). With 2 bases removed from V and 7 bases from J, the gap between germline ends came to 18 bases. Per the germline V gene, CDR1 is SGHNT and CDR2 is YYREEE (reference sequence). The CDR3 runs to 15 residues. CDR3 protein: CASSFGGQWASTQYF. In nucleotides, the CDR3 is TGTGCCAGCAGCTTCGGGGGACAGTGGGCCTCGACCCAGTACTTC.

The V call is TRBV23-1, the J call TRBJ2-6; D possibly corresponds to TRBD1 (6 bases). TRBV23-1 is placed among ORFs of uncertain function. The CDR3 has 17 amino acids. The germline V and J ends were trimmed by 0 bases and 0 bases, with 9 bases remaining between them. The CDR3 coding sequence is TGCGCCAGCAGTCAATCCAACAGGGTCTCTGGGGCCAACGTCCTGACTTTC. Translation: CASSQSNRVSGANVLTF.

This clone was picked up one time. The chain employs TRBV7-8 and TRBJ2-7; possible D gene TRBD2, 8 bases. Germline CDR1 and CDR2: SGHVS and FQNEAQ. The germline V and J ends were trimmed by 0 bases and 4 bases, with 19 bases remaining between them. The CDR3 has 17 amino acids. CDR3: CASSLASGGGFGYEQYF. As DNA, the CDR3 is TGTGCCAGCAGCTTAGCGTCGGGAGGGGGCTTTGGGTACGAGCAGTACTTC.

This clone came up once. The V and J genes are TRBV7-2 and TRBJ2-3; D is possibly TRBD1 (6 bases). This CDR3 is 16 amino acids long. The germline gives CDR1 SGHTA, CDR2 FQGNSA. V was pared by 2 bases and J by 5 bases, with 17 bases between. CDR3 sequence (DNA): TGTGCCAGCAGCTTATCGAAACCAACAGGGTTAGATACGCAGTATTTT. It codes for CASSLSKPTGLDTQYF.

The chain is built from TRBV21-1 and TRBJ2-7; TRBD1 was called by the table and not checked on the DNA. TRBV21-1 is deemed a pseudogene. This CDR3 has 16 amino acids. The CDR3: CASSKVGQGRIYEQYV. In DNA, the CDR3 is TGTGCCAGCAGCAAAGTAGGGCAGGGAAGGATCTACGAGCAGTACGTC.

The V gene is TRBV5-1, the J gene TRBJ1-2; 8 bases agree with TRBD1. This CDR3 region has 15 residues. CDR1 and CDR2 (germline): SGHRS, YFSETQ. The junction had 12 bases not matched to a gene; V was cut back by 4 bases and J by 7 bases. CDR3 residues: CASSPDRGSLSGYTF. The CDR3 nucleotides read TGCGCCAGCAGCCCCGACAGGGGCTCCTTATCTGGCTACACCTTC.

The chain is built from TRBV29-1 and TRBJ2-3; D gene uncertain. Germline-derived CDR1 and CDR2 are SQVTM and ANQGSEA. V lost 7 bases and J lost 0, with 11 bases in between. The CDR3 spans 13 residues. The CDR3 nucleotides read TGCAGCGGACACCCCGGTAGCACAGATACGCAGTATTTT. Residues: CSGHPGSTDTQYF.

This sequence joins TRBV9 and TRBJ1-1; TRBD1 matches at 7 bases. Germline CDR1 reads SGDLS; CDR2 reads YYNGEE. The V and J ends lost 0 bases and 10 bases, in that order; junction bases with no gene match: 6. The CDR3 consists of 13 residues. CDR3 DNA sequence: TGTGCCAGCAGCGTAGGGAAAACAGGGGTAGCTTTCTTT. This sequence encodes CASSVGKTGVAFF.

The chain couples TRBV11-2 to TRBJ2-7; 9 bases are a match to TRBD1. Trimming removed 4 bases from V and 2 bases from J; junction bases left unmatched: 3. There are 14 residues in the CDR3. Germline CDR1 reads SGHAT; CDR2 reads FQNNGV. The chain's CDR3 is CASSWGQGPYEQYF. CDR3 DNA: TGTGCCAGCAGCTGGGGACAGGGCCCCTACGAGCAGTACTTC.

The chain uses TRBV6-1 and TRBJ1-5; D gene uncertain. CDR1 and CDR2 from the germline V gene are MNHNS and SASEGT. The CDR3 runs to 14 residues. Trimming removed 8 bases from V and 5 bases from J, with 16 bases in between. In DNA form, the CDR3 reads TGTGCCAGCTGTACTGATGCCCGGGATCAGCCCCAGCATTTT. Residues: CASCTDARDQPQHF.